This record covers a single T cell receptor (beta chain). Participant-given clinical history determined each cohort assignment. Only in-frame clones appear in the TCRdb table, and some are missing; sequencing was by immunoSEQ multiplex PCR. The sample consists of 150,000 to 200,000 clones, 70% to 85% of them appearing once. This record comes from a study of blood T cell repertoires in COVID-19. Sequencing was carried out using PBMCs or T cells enriched from blood (not recorded which). The TCR comes from a man aged 45-60 years who had recovered from COVID-19.

The CDR3 DNA reads as TGCGCCAGCAGCGGAACAGGGGGCCAAGAGACCCAGTACTTC. Translation gives CASSGTGGQETQYF. V is TRBV5-1 and J is TRBJ2-5; the match to TRBD1 covers 8 bases. Trimming took 4 bases from V and 1 from J; bases not matched to a gene: 3. The CDR3 consists of 14 residues. The germline V gene has CDR1 SGHRS and CDR2 YFSETQ.